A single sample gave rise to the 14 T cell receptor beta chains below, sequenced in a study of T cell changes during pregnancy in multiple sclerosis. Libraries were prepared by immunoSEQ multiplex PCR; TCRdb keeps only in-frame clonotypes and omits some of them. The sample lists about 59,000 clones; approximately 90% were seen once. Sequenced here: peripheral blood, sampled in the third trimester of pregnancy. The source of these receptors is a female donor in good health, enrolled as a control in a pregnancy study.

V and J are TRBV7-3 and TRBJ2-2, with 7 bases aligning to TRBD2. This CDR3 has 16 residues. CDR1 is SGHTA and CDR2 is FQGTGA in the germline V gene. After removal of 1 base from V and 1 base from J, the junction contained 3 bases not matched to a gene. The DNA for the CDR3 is TGTGCCAGCAGCTTAAAAGCGGGGCAGAACACCGGGGAGCTGTTTTTT. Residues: CASSLKAGQNTGELFF. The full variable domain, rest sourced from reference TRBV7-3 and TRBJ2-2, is GAGVSQTPSNKVTEKGKYVELRCDPISGHTALYWYRQSLGQGPEFLIYFQGTGAADDSGLPNDRFFAVRPEGSVSTLKIQRTERGDSAVYLCASSLKAGQNTGELFFGEGSRLTVL.

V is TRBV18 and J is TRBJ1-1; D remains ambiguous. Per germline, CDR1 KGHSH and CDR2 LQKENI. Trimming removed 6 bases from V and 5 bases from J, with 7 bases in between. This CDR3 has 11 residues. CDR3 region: CASSGRTEAFF. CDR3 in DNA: TGTGCCAGCTCCGGGAGGACTGAAGCTTTCTTT.

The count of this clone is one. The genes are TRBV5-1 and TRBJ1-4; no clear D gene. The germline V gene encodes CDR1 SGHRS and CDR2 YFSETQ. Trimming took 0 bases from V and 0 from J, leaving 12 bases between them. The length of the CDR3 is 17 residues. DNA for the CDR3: TGCGCCAGCAGCTTGGCCTGGGGAGAAACAACTAATGAAAAACTGTTTTTT. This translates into CASSLAWGETTNEKLFF.

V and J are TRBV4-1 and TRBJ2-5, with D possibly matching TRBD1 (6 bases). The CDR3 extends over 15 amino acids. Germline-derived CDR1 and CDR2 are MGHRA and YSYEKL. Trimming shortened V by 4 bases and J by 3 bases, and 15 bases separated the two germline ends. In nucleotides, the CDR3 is TGCGCCAGCAGCCCCCCCGCGCAGGGGAAAGAGACCCAGTACTTC. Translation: CASSPPAQGKETQYF.

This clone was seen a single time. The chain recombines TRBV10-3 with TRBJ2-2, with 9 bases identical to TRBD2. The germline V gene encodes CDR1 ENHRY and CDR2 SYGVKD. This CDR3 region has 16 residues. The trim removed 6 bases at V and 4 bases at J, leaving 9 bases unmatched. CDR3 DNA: TGTGCCATCAGGGGCGCTAGCGGGATGGGCACCGGGGAGCTGTTTTTT. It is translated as CAIRGASGMGTGELFF.

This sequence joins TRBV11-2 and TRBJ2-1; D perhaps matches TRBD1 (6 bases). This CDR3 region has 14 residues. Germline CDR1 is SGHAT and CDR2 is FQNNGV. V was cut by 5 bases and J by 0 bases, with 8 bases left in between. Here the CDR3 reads CASSQGSSYNEQFF. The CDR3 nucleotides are TGTGCCAGCAGCCAGGGGAGCTCCTACAATGAGCAGTTCTTC.

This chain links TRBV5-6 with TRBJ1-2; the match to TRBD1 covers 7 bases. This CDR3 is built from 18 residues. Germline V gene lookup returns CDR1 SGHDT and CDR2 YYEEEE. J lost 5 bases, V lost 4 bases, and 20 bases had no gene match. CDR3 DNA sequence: TGTGCCAGCAGCGGCCCTGAGCGCGCGGACAGGTCTGGATATGGCTACACCTTC. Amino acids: CASSGPERADRSGYGYTF.

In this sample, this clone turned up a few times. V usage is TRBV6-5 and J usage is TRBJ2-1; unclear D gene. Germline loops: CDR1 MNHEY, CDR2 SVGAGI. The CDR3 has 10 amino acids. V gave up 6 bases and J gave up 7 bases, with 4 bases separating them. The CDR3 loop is CASRSNEQFF. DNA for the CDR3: TGTGCCAGCAGGTCTAATGAGCAGTTCTTC.

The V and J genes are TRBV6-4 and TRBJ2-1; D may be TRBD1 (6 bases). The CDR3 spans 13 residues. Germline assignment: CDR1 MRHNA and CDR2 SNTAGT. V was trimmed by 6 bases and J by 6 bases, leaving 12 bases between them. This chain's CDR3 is CASSEGVGNEQFF. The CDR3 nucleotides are TGTGCCAGCAGCGAGGGGGTAGGCAATGAGCAGTTCTTC.

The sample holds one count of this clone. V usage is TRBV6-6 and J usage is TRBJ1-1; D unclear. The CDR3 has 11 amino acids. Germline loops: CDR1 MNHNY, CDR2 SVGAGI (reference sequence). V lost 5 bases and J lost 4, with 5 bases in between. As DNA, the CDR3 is TGTGCCAGCAGTGCGTCCACTGAAGCTTTCTTT. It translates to CASSASTEAFF.

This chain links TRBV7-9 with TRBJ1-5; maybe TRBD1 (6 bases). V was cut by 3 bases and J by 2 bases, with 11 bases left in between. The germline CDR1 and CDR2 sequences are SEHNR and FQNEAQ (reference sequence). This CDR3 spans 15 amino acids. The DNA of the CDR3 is TGTGCCAGCAGCTTGGGGGCGATCGGCAATCAGCCCCAGCATTTT. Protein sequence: CASSLGAIGNQPQHF.

CDR3 sequence (DNA): TGTGCCAGCAGCGTAGCTGGAACGGGAGAGCAGTTCTTC. Its translation: CASSVAGTGEQFF. The chain carries TRBV9 and TRBJ2-1, with a tentative D call TRBD2 (5 bases). The CDR3 is made up of 13 amino acids. Between the trimmed V and J ends, which lost 0 bases and 10 bases, there was a span of 11 bases. Germline V lookup: CDR1 SGDLS, CDR2 YYNGEE.

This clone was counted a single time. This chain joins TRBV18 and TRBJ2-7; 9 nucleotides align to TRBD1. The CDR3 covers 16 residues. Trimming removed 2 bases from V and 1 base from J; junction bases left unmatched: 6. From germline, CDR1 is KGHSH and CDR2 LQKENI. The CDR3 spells CASSPGQGRTSYEQYF. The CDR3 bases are TGTGCCAGCTCACCAGGACAGGGGCGGACTTCCTACGAGCAGTACTTC.

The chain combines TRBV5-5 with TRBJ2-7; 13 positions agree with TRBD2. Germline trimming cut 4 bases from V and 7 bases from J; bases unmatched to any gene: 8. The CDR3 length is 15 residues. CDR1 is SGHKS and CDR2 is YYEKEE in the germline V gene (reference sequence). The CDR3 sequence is CASSRGLAGAGEQYF. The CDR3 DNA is TGTGCCAGCAGCCGAGGACTAGCGGGGGCCGGGGAGCAGTACTTC.